One and the same sample provided the 18 T cell receptor beta chains below, sequenced in a study of T cell responses to AZD1222 COVID-19 vaccine. The repertoire was sequenced with immunoSEQ multiplex PCR; TCRdb's copy has only in-frame clones and lacks some. The sample consists of 45,000 or so clones, about 90% of them appearing once. The sample here was peripheral blood, taken 28 days after the second AZD1222 dose. The receptors stem from an adult who received the AZD1222 COVID-19 vaccine.

The rearrangement uses TRBV27 and TRBJ2-7, with D tentatively TRBD1 or TRBD2 (5 bases each). Germline CDR1 MNHEY, CDR2 SMNVEV (reference sequence). The germline V and J ends were trimmed by 6 bases and 2 bases, with 14 bases remaining between them. The CDR3 extends over 14 amino acids. The CDR3 spells CASRGTGWTYEQYF. The CDR3, as DNA: TGTGCCAGCAGGGGGACGGGGTGGACCTACGAGCAGTACTTC.

The chain carries TRBV5-1 and TRBJ1-2; the D gene is possibly TRBD1 (6 bases). CDR1 is SGHRS, CDR2 YFSETQ, per germline. The V end lost 4 bases, the J end lost 2 bases, and 9 bases lay between the germline ends. CDR3 length equals 13 residues. CDR3 bases: TGCGCCAGCAGCAAGGACAGAAACTATGGCTACACCTTC. Translating it yields CASSKDRNYGYTF.

This clone was seen only a few times. The rearrangement links TRBV5-4 to TRBJ2-7; 13 bases line up with TRBD2. Germline V CDR1 and CDR2: SGHNT, YYREEE (reference sequence). The CDR3 is 17 amino acids. V shed 4 bases and J 1 base; nucleotides not matched to a gene: 8. CDR3 coding DNA: TGTGCCAGCAGCAAGGAAGGGACTAGCGGGACGTCCTACGAGCAGTACTTC. This codes for CASSKEGTSGTSYEQYF.

The genes are TRBV19 and TRBJ1-2; D not resolved. The CDR3 contains 15 residues. From germline, CDR1 is LNHDA and CDR2 SQIVND (reference sequence). The ends were cut back, 1 base at V and 5 bases at J, with 14 bases in the middle. The CDR3 reads CASSIVAAPTYGYTF. The DNA for the CDR3 is TGTGCCAGTAGTATAGTAGCCGCACCCACATATGGCTACACCTTC.

V and J are TRBV11-2 and TRBJ1-3; D unresolved. The ends were cut back, 1 base at V and 0 bases at J, with 13 bases in the middle. Germline assignment: CDR1 SGHAT and CDR2 FQNNGV. The CDR3 extends over 17 amino acids. CDR3 amino acids: CASSLVGQVNSGNTIYF. The CDR3, as DNA: TGTGCCAGCAGCTTAGTGGGCCAGGTCAACTCTGGAAACACCATATATTTT.

This chain joins TRBV6-5 and TRBJ1-4; a weak D match, TRBD1 (6 bases). The length of the CDR3 is 14 residues. Trimming shortened V by 6 bases and J by 5 bases, and 13 bases separated the two germline ends. Germline CDR1 and CDR2: MNHEY and SVGAGI. Here the CDR3 reads CASRVGASNEKLFF. Here the CDR3 DNA reads TGTGCCAGCAGAGTGGGGGCCAGCAATGAAAAACTGTTTTTT.

CDR3 sequence: CASSVVSGSGNEQFF. The CDR3 nucleotides read TGTGCCAGCAGCGTAGTTAGCGGGAGTGGCAATGAGCAGTTCTTC. The rearrangement uses TRBV9 and TRBJ2-1; 9 bases align to TRBD2. The CDR3 contains 15 residues. The V gene's germline CDR1 is SGDLS and CDR2 YYNGEE. V lost 0 bases to trimming and J lost 6 bases; unmatched junction nucleotides: 4.

The rearrangement links TRBV10-3 to TRBJ2-1, with a possible D match to TRBD2 (5 bases). CDR1 is ENHRY, CDR2 SYGVKD, per germline. V shed 0 bases and J shed 7 bases, with 13 bases lying between them. The CDR3 consists of 15 residues. CDR3 region: CAISESPLRRNEQFF. CDR3 nucleotide sequence: TGTGCCATCAGTGAGTCCCCCCTACGGAGGAATGAGCAGTTCTTC.

The CDR3 DNA reads TGTGCCAGCAGCTCAAAAAAACAGGGAGGCAATCAGCCCCAGCATTTT. Its translation is CASSSKKQGGNQPQHF. V usage is TRBV5-6 and J usage is TRBJ1-5; D is possibly TRBD1 (6 bases). Germline V gene lookup returns CDR1 SGHDT and CDR2 YYEEEE. This CDR3 contains 16 residues. V was shortened by 3 bases and J by 2 bases, with 15 bases between the two germline ends.

This chain uses TRBV5-1 with TRBJ1-1; D remains unclear. Trimming took off 0 bases at V and 6 bases at J, with 12 bases between the two ends. Germline CDR1 SGHRS, CDR2 YFSETQ. The CDR3 runs to 14 residues. As DNA, the CDR3 is TGCGCCAGCAGCTTGGATTTCTGGAGGGCTGAAGCTTTCTTT. This sequence encodes CASSLDFWRAEAFF.

This clone was observed a single time. V is TRBV7-2 and J is TRBJ2-3; D possibly uses TRBD1 or TRBD2 (5 bases each). CDR3 size: 16 residues. The germline V gene has CDR1 SGHTA and CDR2 FQGNSA. The V end was cut by 4 bases, the J end by 2 bases, with 16 bases between. CDR3 sequence: CASSSAPGRITDTQYF. The CDR3 coding sequence is TGTGCCAGCAGCTCAGCTCCGGGACGAATCACAGATACGCAGTATTTT.

The rearrangement uses TRBV6-5 and TRBJ2-2; 7 nucleotides align to TRBD2. CDR3 size: 15 residues. The J segment lost 7 bases and the V segment lost 0 bases, leaving 5 bases of the junction unmatched. Germline assignment: CDR1 MNHEY and CDR2 SVGAGI. CDR3 region: CASSYSRLAFGELFF. The CDR3 bases are TGTGCCAGCAGTTACTCTCGACTAGCCTTCGGGGAGCTGTTTTTT.

V and J are TRBV7-9 and TRBJ2-7, with D hard to call. Trimming took off 7 bases at V and 7 bases at J, with 17 bases between the two ends. The CDR3 extends over 13 amino acids. Germline V lookup: CDR1 SEHNR, CDR2 FQNEAQ (reference sequence). CDR3 sequence: CASTQGPLREQYF. CDR3 coding DNA: TGTGCCAGCACCCAAGGGCCCCTCCGGGAGCAGTACTTC.

This chain links TRBV7-9 with TRBJ2-6; TRBD1 is a possible D gene (5 bases). CDR3 length equals 18 residues. Germline V gene lookup returns CDR1 SEHNR and CDR2 FQNEAQ (reference sequence). V was clipped by 1 base and J by 3 bases, with 16 bases between them. The CDR3 protein is CASSLVGVGVGGANVLTF. CDR3 nucleotides: TGTGCCAGCAGCTTAGTAGGGGTAGGGGTCGGTGGGGCCAACGTCCTGACTTTC. Filled out from reference TRBV7-9 and TRBJ2-6, the complete variable domain reads DTGVSQNPRHKITKRGQNVTFRCDPISEHNRLYWYRQTLGQGPEFLTYFQNEAQLEKSRLLSDRFSAERPKGSFSTLEIQRTEQGDSAMYLCASSLVGVGVGGANVLTFGAGSRLTVL.

This clone showed up just a few times. The chain uses TRBV4-1 and TRBJ2-7; 15 bases align to TRBD2. V was clipped by 1 base and J by 2 bases; unmatched bases: 6. Looked up from germline, CDR1 is MGHRA and CDR2 is YSYEKL. CDR3 size: 18 residues. As DNA, the CDR3 is TGCGCCAGCAGCCAAGTTACGGGACTAGCGGGAGGCACCTACGAGCAGTACTTC. This sequence encodes CASSQVTGLAGGTYEQYF.

The J gene is TRBJ2-2, the V gene TRBV7-7; 7 bases are a match to TRBD2. V lost 8 bases and J lost 6; bases outside the gene matches: 6. This CDR3 is 13 amino acids long. In germline, CDR1 is SSHAT, CDR2 FNYEAQ (reference sequence). The CDR3 region has the DNA TGTGCCAGCGGTAACGGGAGGTCCGGGGAGCTGTTTTTT. This codes for CASGNGRSGELFF.

V usage is TRBV29-1 and J usage is TRBJ2-3, with D possibly being TRBD2 (5 bases). The CDR3 sequence is 15 residues long. Looked up from germline, CDR1 is SQVTM and CDR2 is ANQGSEA. V lost 4 bases and J lost 2, with 16 bases in between. The CDR3 bases are TGCAGCGTTGGCGGTGGAGCGGAGTTCACAGATACGCAGTATTTT. This encodes CSVGGGAEFTDTQYF.

This chain connects TRBV4-1 to TRBJ2-7; 8 bases line up with TRBD1. With 8 bases clipped from V and 1 base from J, the junction kept 13 bases outside the gene matches. Per germline, CDR1 MGHRA and CDR2 YSYEKL. The CDR3 runs 16 residues. The CDR3: CASHGQGASSSYEQYF. The CDR3 coding sequence is TGCGCCAGCCACGGGCAGGGGGCAAGCTCTTCCTACGAGCAGTACTTC.